The 10 T cell receptor beta chains presented below share a single source sample, sequenced in a study of T cells in localized non-small cell lung cancer. Some clones are missing from TCRdb's copy, which holds only in-frame ones; the method was immunoSEQ multiplex PCR. The data contain 100,000 to 150,000 clones, roughly nine tenths of them singletons. The specimen was peripheral blood, collected before any cancer treatment. The receptors here all came from a female donor over 55 with stage I lung adenocarcinoma.

This sequence joins TRBV19 and TRBJ1-4; 9 bases fit TRBD1. The CDR3 spans 13 residues. Trimming cost V 7 bases and J 8 bases; bases outside gene matches: 5. Looked up from germline, CDR1 is LNHDA and CDR2 is SQIVND (reference sequence). The CDR3 DNA reads as TGTGCCAGTAAACAGGGGGCGAACGAAAAACTGTTTTTT. Translated: CASKQGANEKLFF.

The chain is built from TRBV2 and TRBJ1-2, with D tentatively TRBD1 (6 bases). From germline, CDR1 is SNHLY and CDR2 FYNNEI. Between the trimmed V and J ends, which lost 0 bases and 5 bases, there was a span of 13 bases. The CDR3 totals 15 residues. CDR3 loop: CASSEAQGRGYGYTF. Here the CDR3 DNA reads TGTGCCAGCAGTGAAGCGCAGGGGCGCGGATATGGCTACACCTTC.

The chain links TRBV5-1 to TRBJ2-5, with 9 bases lining up with TRBD2. The CDR3 has 15 residues. After removal of 5 bases from V and 1 base from J, the junction contained 6 bases not matched to a gene. Germline V gene lookup returns CDR1 SGHRS and CDR2 YFSETQ. As DNA, the CDR3 is TGCGCCAGCAGGAGAGTTAGCGGGGGCCAAGAGACCCAGTACTTC. Protein: CASRRVSGGQETQYF. Variable domain in full (rest from reference TRBV5-1 and TRBJ2-5): KAGVTQTPRYLIKTRGQQVTLSCSPISGHRSVSWYQQTPGQGLQFLFEYFSETQRNKGNFPGRFSGRQFSNSRSEMNVSTLELGDSALYLCASRRVSGGQETQYFGPGTRLLVL.

V gene TRBV7-8 combines with J gene TRBJ1-3; the D is unclear. This CDR3 comprises 12 residues. Trimming shortened V by 5 bases and J by 2 bases, and 4 bases separated the two germline ends. Germline assignment: CDR1 SGHVS and CDR2 FQNEAQ. This chain's CDR3 is CASSDPGNTIYF. In nucleotides, the CDR3 is TGTGCCAGCAGCGACCCTGGAAACACCATATATTTT.

The chain has TRBV11-2 and TRBJ2-7; TRBD2 matches at 14 bases. The germline V gene has CDR1 SGHAT and CDR2 FQNNGV. With 4 bases clipped from V and 8 bases from J, the junction kept 7 bases outside the gene matches. This CDR3 spans 15 amino acids. CDR3: CASSYGTSGSLKQYF. In DNA, the CDR3 is TGTGCCAGCAGCTACGGGACTAGCGGGAGTCTGAAGCAGTACTTC.

This clone was picked up one time. The chain links TRBV6-5 to TRBJ2-3; D is unclear. Germline assignment: CDR1 MNHEY and CDR2 SVGAGI. V shed 4 bases and J shed 2 bases, with 4 bases lying between them. This CDR3 spans 12 amino acids. The CDR3 coding sequence is TGTGCCAGCAGTTCACCCACAGATACGCAGTATTTT. As protein: CASSSPTDTQYF.

The chain is built from TRBV28 and TRBJ1-5; maybe TRBD1 (6 bases). The CDR3 runs to 16 residues. Trimming took 2 bases from V and 11 from J, leaving 22 bases between them. Per germline, CDR1 MDHEN and CDR2 SYDVKM. CDR3 in amino acids: CASSLGHTGPLGSQHF. The CDR3 DNA sequence: TGTGCCAGCAGTTTAGGTCATACAGGGCCACTGGGGTCCCAGCATTTT. Supplemented by reference TRBV28 and TRBJ1-5, the full variable domain reads DVKVTQSSRYLVKRTGEKVFLECVQDMDHENMFWYRQDPGLGLRLIYFSYDVKMKEKGDIPEGYSVSREKKERFSLILESASTNQTSMYLCASSLGHTGPLGSQHFGDGTRLSIL.

The chain couples TRBV18 to TRBJ1-4; D not certain. This CDR3 is 12 amino acids long. Germline CDR1 and CDR2: KGHSH and LQKENI. Trimming took 4 bases from V and 8 from J, leaving 8 bases between them. The CDR3 protein is CASSLSTEKLFF. The CDR3 nucleotides read TGTGCCAGCTCACTCTCGACAGAAAAACTGTTTTTT.

This clone rates as medium-sized. The chain uses TRBV6-4 and TRBJ2-1; 14 bases agree with TRBD2. The V segment lost 3 bases and the J segment 7 bases; nucleotides outside the gene matches: 5. The CDR3 totals 16 residues. Germline lookup yields CDR1 MRHNA and CDR2 SNTAGT. DNA for the CDR3: TGTGCCAGCAGTGAGGGACTAGCGGGAGTAGATAATGAGCAGTTCTTC. This gives the protein CASSEGLAGVDNEQFF.

This chain connects TRBV10-3 to TRBJ2-1, with 8 nucleotides matching TRBD2. The CDR3 has 14 amino acids. Germline loops: CDR1 ENHRY, CDR2 SYGVKD. Germline trimming cut 5 bases from V and 9 bases from J; bases unmatched to any gene: 9. In DNA, the CDR3 is TGTGCCATCAGTCCGGGACTAGACGTGGGTGAGCAGTTCTTC. It is translated as CAISPGLDVGEQFF.